Each of the 17 T cell receptor beta chains below was sequenced from the same sample in a study of T cells in Graves' hyperthyroidism and ophthalmopathy. TCR beta CDR3 sequences were amplified from RNA transcripts. First-round RT-PCR with HTBI primers amplified the TCR CDR3 region. One entry per CDR3 protein results from TCRdb running MiXCR on the multiplex PCR reads. The sample contains around 300,000 distinct CDR3 sequences, less than 30% of which appear only once. Source material: blood. These receptors originate from a man aged 35-49 years with Graves' hyperthyroidism that later progressed to Graves' ophthalmopathy.

The genes are TRBV18 and TRBJ2-2; possible D gene TRBD2, 6 bases. Trimming stripped 1 base from V and 6 bases from J, with 15 bases between. The CDR3 covers 16 residues. Germline CDR1 and CDR2: KGHSH and LQKENI. In DNA form, the CDR3 reads TGTGCCAGCTCACCACAGCGGGTCGGGCGTCCCGGGGAGCTGTTTTTT. This sequence encodes CASSPQRVGRPGELFF. Supplemented by reference TRBV18 and TRBJ2-2, the full variable domain reads NAGVMQNPRHLVRRRGQEARLRCSPMKGHSHVYWYRQLPEEGLKFMVYLQKENIIDESGMPKERFSAEFPKEGPSILRIQQVVRGDSAAYFCASSPQRVGRPGELFFGEGSRLTVL.

The sample holds many counts of this clonotype. The V call is TRBV7-3, the J call TRBJ2-6, with D possibly being TRBD1 (5 bases). Germline V gene sequence: CDR1 SGHTA, CDR2 FQGTGA. V was shortened by 5 bases and J by 4 bases, with 12 bases between the two germline ends. There are 15 residues in the CDR3. Here the CDR3 DNA reads TGTGCCAGCAGCCCTAGGGGTAACGGGGCCAACGTCCTGACTTTC. Protein sequence: CASSPRGNGANVLTF.

Many counts were recorded for this clonotype. This sequence joins TRBV15 and TRBJ1-2; perhaps TRBD1 as D (5 bases). Germline V gene sequence: CDR1 LNHNV, CDR2 YYDKDF (reference sequence). This CDR3 comprises 14 residues. V was shortened by 0 bases and J by 9 bases, with 14 bases between the two germline ends. The CDR3 protein is CATSRDRGSYRYTF. For the CDR3, the DNA is TGTGCCACCAGCAGAGATAGGGGCAGTTACCGCTACACCTTC.

V usage is TRBV12-3 or TRBV12-4 and J usage is TRBJ1-1, with 9 bases matching TRBD1. V shed 7 bases, J shed 10 bases, and the junction held 16 bases outside the gene matches. This CDR3 is 15 amino acids long. The CDR3 region is CASTLGQGLQSGAFF. The CDR3 DNA reads TGTGCCAGCACCCTCGGACAGGGGCTACAGAGTGGAGCTTTCTTT.

This CDR3 is CASRDASSGNTIYF. Written as DNA, the CDR3 is TGTGCCAGCAGAGACGCGAGCTCTGGAAACACCATATATTTT. V usage is TRBV6-1 and J usage is TRBJ1-3; D is unresolved. In germline, CDR1 is MNHNS, CDR2 SASEGT. Trimming took off 6 bases at V and 0 bases at J, with 9 bases between the two ends. This CDR3 region has 14 residues.

This clonotype has at least ten counts. This chain links TRBV12-3 or TRBV12-4 with TRBJ2-7, with 12 bases fitting TRBD2. There are 15 residues in the CDR3. V lost 5 bases to trimming and J lost 7 bases; unmatched junction nucleotides: 9. The CDR3, as DNA: TGTGCCAGCAGTCTTCGACTAGCGGGAGTGAGGGAGCAGTACTTC. It codes for CASSLRLAGVREQYF.

This clonotype has at least ten counts. The V call is TRBV29-1, the J call TRBJ2-7; D is perhaps TRBD1 or TRBD2 (5 bases each). Germline V lookup: CDR1 SQVTM, CDR2 ANQGSEA. V lost 7 bases and J lost 4, with 17 bases in between. This CDR3 contains 13 residues. The CDR3 protein is CSGQSGGGYEQYF. DNA of the CDR3: TGCAGCGGTCAATCTGGTGGGGGTTACGAGCAGTACTTC.

In this sample, this clonotype turned up many times. This sequence joins TRBV29-1 and TRBJ2-7, with D perhaps matching TRBD2 (6 bases). There are 12 residues in the CDR3. Trimming took off 6 bases at V and 3 bases at J, with 12 bases between the two ends. The germline gives CDR1 SQVTM, CDR2 ANQGSEA. In nucleotides, the CDR3 is TGCAGCGTCGGCGGGAAGAACTACGAGCAGTACTTC. Translating gives CSVGGKNYEQYF.

This chain uses TRBV6-1 with TRBJ2-5; D is unresolved. There are 13 residues in the CDR3. V gave up 6 bases and J gave up 1 base, with 9 bases separating them. CDR1 and CDR2 (germline): MNHNS, SASEGT. As DNA, the CDR3 is TGTGCCAGCAGCGCCCTTATCCAAGAGACCCAGTACTTC. Amino acids: CASSALIQETQYF.

This clonotype came up many times. The V and J genes are TRBV6-2 or TRBV6-3 and TRBJ1-5; D perhaps matches TRBD1 (5 bases). Trimming took off 7 bases at V and 7 bases at J, with 17 bases between the two ends. The CDR3 length is 14 residues. Germline CDR1 is MNHEY and CDR2 is SVGEGT. The CDR3 spells CASTGRGGVQPQHF. The CDR3 nucleotides read TGTGCCAGCACTGGGCGTGGGGGGGTCCAGCCCCAGCATTTT.

The chain has TRBV29-1 and TRBJ2-5, with TRBD1 matching 7 bases. V was pared by 4 bases and J by 4 bases, with 6 bases of the junction left unmatched. The CDR3 sequence is 13 residues long. Germline V gene lookup returns CDR1 SQVTM and CDR2 ANQGSEA. CDR3 amino acids: CSVAVQGRETQYF. The CDR3 region has the DNA TGCAGCGTTGCCGTACAGGGGAGAGAGACCCAGTACTTC. Full variable domain (rest looked up from reference TRBV29-1 and TRBJ2-5): SAVISQKPSRDICQRGTSLTIQCQVDSQVTMMFWYRQQPGQSLTLIATANQGSEATYESGFVIDKFPISRPNLTFSTLTVSNMSPEDSSIYLCSVAVQGRETQYFGPGTRLLVL.

This clonotype was observed at least ten times. Here the CDR3 reads CASSPPDKTYEQYF. The CDR3 DNA reads TGTGCCAGCTCACCCCCGGACAAGACCTACGAGCAGTACTTC. The rearrangement uses TRBV18 and TRBJ2-7, with D perhaps matching TRBD1 (5 bases). Per germline, CDR1 KGHSH and CDR2 LQKENI. Trimming removed 3 bases from V and 2 bases from J, with 11 bases in between. This CDR3 region has 14 residues.

This clonotype was seen a handful of times. The CDR3 is CASSLTGTVGNQPQHF. The CDR3 bases are TGTGCCAGCAGCCTAACTGGGACAGTAGGCAATCAGCCCCAGCATTTT. This rearrangement joins TRBV6-1 to TRBJ1-5, with 7 bases identical to TRBD1. Trimming removed 6 bases from V and 2 bases from J; junction bases left unmatched: 10. CDR3 size: 16 residues. Germline V gene data show CDR1 as MNHNS and CDR2 as SASEGT.

This clonotype was counted many times. CDR3 nucleotides: TGTGCCACCAGTGATCCCCGGGGGGGTGGCACTGAAGCTTTCTTT. Translated: CATSDPRGGGTEAFF. The chain employs TRBV24-1 and TRBJ1-1; D may be TRBD1 (5 bases). The ends were cut back, 3 bases at V and 4 bases at J, with 14 bases in the middle. The CDR3 totals 15 residues. The germline CDR1 and CDR2 sequences are KGHDR and SFDVKD.

The V gene is TRBV11-2, the J gene TRBJ1-1, with 9 bases matching TRBD1. The ends lost 6 bases at V and 7 bases at J; junction bases unmatched: 18. The CDR3 is 17 amino acids. The germline V gene encodes CDR1 SGHAT and CDR2 FQNNGV. The DNA for the CDR3 is TGTGCCAGCAGTGAAGGGACAGGGTTTGGCGGGTACGATGAAGCTTTCTTT. Its translation is CASSEGTGFGGYDEAFF.

This clonotype was seen a handful of times. The chain carries TRBV12-3 or TRBV12-4 and TRBJ2-3; possible D gene TRBD2, 6 bases. Between the trimmed V and J ends, which lost 6 bases and 1 base, there was a span of 17 bases. This CDR3 region has 16 residues. CDR3 amino acids: CASSHTGLPGTDTQYF. The CDR3 DNA is TGTGCCAGCAGCCACACGGGACTCCCGGGCACAGATACGCAGTATTTT.

This clonotype was observed at least ten times. V usage is TRBV27 and J usage is TRBJ2-3; TRBD2 agrees at 14 bases. V trimming: 0 bases; J trimming: 6 bases; junction bases outside the gene matches: 5. The length of the CDR3 is 17 residues. CDR1 is MNHEY and CDR2 is SMNVEV in the germline V gene (reference sequence). For the CDR3, the DNA is TGTGCCAGCAGTTTATCGGGACTAGCGGGAGATTCGGATACGCAGTATTTT. Protein product: CASSLSGLAGDSDTQYF.